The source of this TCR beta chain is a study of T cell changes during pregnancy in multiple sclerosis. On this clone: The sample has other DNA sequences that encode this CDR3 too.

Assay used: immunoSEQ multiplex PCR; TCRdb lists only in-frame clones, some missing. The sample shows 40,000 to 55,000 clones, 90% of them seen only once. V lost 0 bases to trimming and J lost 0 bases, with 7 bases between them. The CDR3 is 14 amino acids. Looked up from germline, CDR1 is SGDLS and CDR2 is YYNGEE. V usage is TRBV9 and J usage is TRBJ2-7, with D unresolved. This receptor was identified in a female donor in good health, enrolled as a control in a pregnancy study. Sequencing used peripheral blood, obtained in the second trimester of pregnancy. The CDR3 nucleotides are TGTGCCAGCAGCGTAGACAGCCCCTCCTACGAGCAGTACTTC. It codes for CASSVDSPSYEQYF.